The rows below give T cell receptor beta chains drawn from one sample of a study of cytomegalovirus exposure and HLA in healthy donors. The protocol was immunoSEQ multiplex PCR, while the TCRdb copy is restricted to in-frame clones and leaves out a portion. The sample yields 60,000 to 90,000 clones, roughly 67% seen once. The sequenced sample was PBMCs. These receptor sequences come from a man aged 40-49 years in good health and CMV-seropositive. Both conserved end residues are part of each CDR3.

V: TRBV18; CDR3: CASSPPILTGIDEKLFF
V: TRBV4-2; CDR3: CASSQESADTQYF
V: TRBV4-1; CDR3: CASSQIGQGASYEQYF
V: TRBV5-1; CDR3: CASSLGQISYNEQFF
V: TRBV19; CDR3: CASSIDWPGPEAFF
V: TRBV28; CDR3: CASSLSDRKYEQYF
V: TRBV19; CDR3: CASSITDSSYEQYF
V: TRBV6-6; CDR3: CASSYRVNYGYTF
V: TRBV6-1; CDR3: CASSGGLEETQYF
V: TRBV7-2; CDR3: CASSTRQGDLSYEQYF
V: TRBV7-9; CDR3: CASSLGQGAKNIQYF
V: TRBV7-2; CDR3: CASSNIQGASYEQYF
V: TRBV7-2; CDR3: CASTREAVSSYEQYF
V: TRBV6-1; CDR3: CASSEWTGTNQPQHF
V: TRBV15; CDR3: CATSRGGTDANEQFF
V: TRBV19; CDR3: CASSTRLEGNEQFF
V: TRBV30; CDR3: CAWSVSGYTEAFF
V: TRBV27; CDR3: CASRLRDYNEQFF
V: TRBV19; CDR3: CASRDRVTNEKLFF
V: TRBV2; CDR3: CASSEEGGQGHEKLFF
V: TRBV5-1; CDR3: CASSLRGMVSDTQYF
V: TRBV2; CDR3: CASSAGGIGQPQHF
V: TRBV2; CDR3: CASSLMGQDTDTQYF
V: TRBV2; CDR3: CASSERQGSQPQHF
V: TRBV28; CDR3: CASSKRGNEKLFF
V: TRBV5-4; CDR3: CASSTGQRNTEAFF
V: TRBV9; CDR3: CASSVEAAANYGYTF
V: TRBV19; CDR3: CASSIDRVGTSGRGRGEQFF
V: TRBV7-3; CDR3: CASSNRDRGTGEQFF
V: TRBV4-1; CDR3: CASSQDLQGANTGELFF
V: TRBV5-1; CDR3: CASSTGTPGYTF
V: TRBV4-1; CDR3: CASSQLDRVAYEQYF
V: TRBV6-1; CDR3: CASSDRAYNEQFF
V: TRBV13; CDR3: CASSLGPRLADEQFF
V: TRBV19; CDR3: CASSIARGTEAFF
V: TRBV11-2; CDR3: CASSLAPQSSYEQYF
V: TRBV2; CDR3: CASSAFQGDTIYF
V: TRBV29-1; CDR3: CSAGTGGFETQYF
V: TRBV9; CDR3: CASSVATGLPYEQYF
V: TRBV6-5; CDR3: CASSYRQGTDTQYF
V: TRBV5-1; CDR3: CASSPAGANYGYTF
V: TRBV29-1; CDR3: CSAAGTTQETQYF
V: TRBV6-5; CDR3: CASSYSKVGRGDTIYF
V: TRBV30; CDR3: CAWRRGGQGIYEQYF
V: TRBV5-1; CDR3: CASSLNGQGDTEAFF